This TCR beta chain is drawn from a study of T-cell memory formation after mild COVID-19. Comments on this clonotype: Antigen unknown.

General study findings and limits: The study found balanced CD4/CD8 in clones contracting day 15 to 85 and a CD4+ lean in later expanders.

From the 5' RACE reads, TCRdb called clonotypes with MiXCR, one entry per CDR3 protein. Seen here are some 490,000 distinct CDR3 sequences, around a sixth observed once, and the top ten hold around 12%. The origin of this receptor is an adult woman who had mild COVID-19 (a few samples of this study predate the infection). Cell type and time point are not known. Specimen: PBMCs or a T cell subset sorted from them (not recorded which).

This chain's CDR3 is CASRAERGNYGYTF. The CDR3 DNA reads as TGTGCCAGCAGAGCGGAAAGGGGTAACTATGGCTACACCTTC. The genes are TRBV27 and TRBJ1-2, with D perhaps matching TRBD1 (5 bases). With 6 bases removed from V and 1 base from J, the gap between germline ends came to 12 bases. This CDR3 spans 14 amino acids. Germline CDR1 is MNHEY and CDR2 is SMNVEV (reference sequence).